This T cell receptor beta chain was captured by sequencing in a study of STAT3 mutations in large granular lymphocyte leukemia. Study at large: Among longitudinally sequenced T-LGLL patients, roughly half had canonical activating STAT3 mutations detected. Overall study results and limits: At least one immunodominant TCR beta clonotype appeared in every T-cell large granular lymphocyte leukemia patient. A small but highly pathogenic clone may have been missed. Suggested: STAT3 mutation was not the ancestral event for these clonal expansions.

This clone is a singleton in its sample. Its antigen is not identified. Each sample's TCRbeta library yielded on average roughly 43,000 productive templates. Profiled with immunoSEQ multiplex PCR; TCRdb holds only in-frame clones, not every one. Among around 12,000 clones, 65% to 85% were seen once, and the ten largest hold 51%. Trimming shortened V by 2 bases and J by 3 bases, and 7 bases separated the two germline ends. The CDR3 has 14 amino acids. Germline V lookup: CDR1 MNHEY, CDR2 SVGAGI. This chain links TRBV6-5 with TRBJ2-2; D is uncertain. The sequenced material came from peripheral blood mononuclear cells. The clonotype was recovered from a man in his sixties with T-cell large granular lymphocyte leukemia. Some clones in this sample may be carry-over from other donors' samples. CDR3 coding DNA: TGTGCCAGCAGTTACAACCCCGACACCGGGGAGCTGTTTTTT. Encoded protein: CASSYNPDTGELFF.